The rows below give T cell receptor beta chains drawn from one sample of a study of post-analysis software for immune sequencing data. TCRdb reprocessed the PCR reads with MiXCR, giving one entry per CDR3 protein. The table lists roughly 160,000 distinct CDR3 sequences, about 37% of them singletons. Here the sequenced sample was blood, taken after autologous hematopoietic stem cell transplantation. Every receptor here comes from a girl aged 10 to 17 with multiple sclerosis. The CDR3 runs from the conserved cysteine through the conserved F or W. D genes are given only for firm matches. Clone size is given for some rows only: seen once, a few or many times, or a class if the clone is expanded.

v_gene,abundance,d_gene,j_gene,CDR3aa,CDR3nt
TRBV11-3,.,.,TRBJ2-3,CASSLVGPTDTQYF,TGTGCCAGCAGCTTAGTCGGACCCACAGATACGCAGTATTTT
TRBV7-2,.,TRBD1,TRBJ2-7,CASSPRWTGGYEQYF,TGTGCCAGCAGCCCTCGTTGGACAGGGGGCTACGAGCAGTACTTC
TRBV6-5,.,.,TRBJ1-2,CASSPEYIYGYTF,TGTGCCAGCAGCCCTGAATACATCTATGGCTACACCTTC
TRBV7-3,.,.,TRBJ2-1,CASSIGGNEQFF,TGTGCCAGCAGCATCGGCGGGAATGAGCAGTTCTTC
TRBV5-1,.,.,TRBJ1-2,CASSGTRGDGYTF,TGCGCCAGCAGCGGGACCCGAGGTGATGGCTACACCTTC
TRBV4-3,.,.,TRBJ2-2,CASSQELDNTGELFF,TGCGCCAGCAGCCAAGAACTAGATAACACCGGGGAGCTGTTTTTT
TRBV20-1,few,.,TRBJ2-5,CSASVANYGNEQYF,TGCAGTGCTAGTGTGGCTAACTACGGGAATGAGCAGTACTTC
TRBV10-3,few,TRBD2,TRBJ2-3,CAISPYRRGLAASTDTQYF,TGTGCCATCAGTCCGTATCGAAGGGGACTAGCGGCCAGCACAGATACGCAGTATTTT
TRBV20-1,.,.,TRBJ2-2,CSATLGTGELFF,TGCAGTGCTACTCTTGGCACCGGGGAGCTGTTTTTT
TRBV7-6,.,.,TRBJ1-1,CASSLTGTEAFF,TGTGCCAGCAGCTTGACGGGGACTGAAGCTTTCTTT
TRBV15,.,.,TRBJ1-2,CATSRGGSLPYYGYTF,TGTGCCACCAGCAGAGGTGGGAGTCTCCCTTACTATGGCTACACCTTC
TRBV12-3/TRBV12-4,many,.,TRBJ1-6,CASSLASSNSPLHF,TGTGCCAGCAGTTTAGCATCGTCCAATTCACCCCTCCACTTT
TRBV7-9,.,.,TRBJ2-7,CASSRMTADYEQYF,TGTGCCAGCAGCCGGATGACAGCCGACTACGAGCAGTACTTC
TRBV6-2/TRBV6-3,.,TRBD2,TRBJ2-4,CASNLAGVDIQYF,TGTGCCAGCAATCTTGCGGGAGTGGACATTCAGTACTTC
TRBV20-1,.,.,TRBJ2-5,CSARGTTQETQYF,TGCAGTGCTAGAGGGACAACCCAAGAGACCCAGTACTTC
TRBV20-1,medium-sized,.,TRBJ2-5,CSASGDSFTQETQYF,TGCAGTGCTAGCGGGGACTCGTTCACCCAAGAGACCCAGTACTTC
TRBV24-1,many,.,TRBJ1-2,CATNKGTAGDYGYTF,TGTGCCACCAATAAGGGGACGGCAGGCGACTATGGCTACACCTTC
TRBV20-1,few,TRBD2,TRBJ2-1,CSAQGLAGWGEQFF,TGCAGTGCTCAAGGGCTAGCGGGTTGGGGTGAGCAGTTCTTC
TRBV18,few,.,TRBJ2-7,CASSPQRLAEGNEQYF,TGTGCCAGCTCCCCACAAAGACTTGCGGAGGGGAACGAGCAGTACTTC
TRBV27,.,TRBD2,TRBJ2-7,CASSLYPAGPYNEQYF,TGTGCCAGCAGTTTATACCCAGCGGGGCCTTACAATGAGCAGTACTTC
TRBV7-2,.,TRBD2,TRBJ2-1,CASSPGGANNEQFF,TGTGCCAGCAGCCCGGGGGGAGCCAACAATGAGCAGTTCTTC
TRBV28,.,.,TRBJ2-1,CASSLEHEQFF,TGTGCCAGCAGTTTAGAGCATGAGCAGTTCTTC
TRBV2,.,.,TRBJ2-5,CASSGGLASQETQYF,TGTGCCAGCAGTGGAGGACTGGCATCTCAAGAGACCCAGTACTTC
TRBV15,.,.,TRBJ2-3,CATSRVLTDTQYF,TGTGCCACCAGCAGAGTTCTCACAGATACGCAGTATTTT
TRBV30,few,TRBD2,TRBJ2-1,CAWSPGAGGLNEQFF,TGTGCCTGGAGCCCCGGAGCGGGAGGTTTAAATGAGCAGTTCTTC
TRBV15,.,.,TRBJ2-4,CATSRVQGEDIQYF,TGTGCCACCAGCAGAGTACAGGGTGAGGACATTCAGTACTTC
TRBV10-3,once,.,TRBJ2-1,CAISTGPYTEQFF,TGTGCCATCAGTACCGGACCATATACTGAGCAGTTCTTC
TRBV20-1,few,TRBD1,TRBJ1-1,CSARSRYGTAAMNTEAFF,TGCAGTGCTAGATCTAGATATGGGACAGCGGCCATGAACACTGAAGCTTTCTTT
TRBV4-3,.,TRBD2,TRBJ2-7,CASSQQGTRFYNEQYF,TGCGCCAGCAGCCAACAAGGGACTAGATTCTACAATGAGCAGTACTTC
TRBV4-3,.,.,TRBJ2-7,CASSHGRTGSYEQYF,TGCGCCAGCAGCCACGGGCGGACGGGATCCTACGAGCAGTACTTC
TRBV12-3/TRBV12-4,few,.,TRBJ2-7,CASSSSWVAVYEQYF,TGTGCCAGCAGTTCGTCGTGGGTCGCTGTCTACGAGCAGTACTTC
TRBV7-9,few,.,TRBJ1-1,CASSLGIGTEAFF,TGTGCCAGCAGCTTAGGGATCGGCACTGAAGCTTTCTTT
TRBV12-3/TRBV12-4,.,.,TRBJ2-7,CASSFGPDEQYF,TGTGCCAGCAGTTTTGGTCCAGACGAGCAGTACTTC
TRBV4-3,.,.,TRBJ1-1,CASSQEVGQQQIYTEAFF,TGCGCCAGCAGCCAAGAGGTTGGGCAACAACAAATTTACACTGAAGCTTTCTTT
TRBV29-1,many,.,TRBJ2-1,CSVEVGNEQFF,TGCAGCGTTGAGGTTGGGAATGAGCAGTTCTTC
TRBV12-3/TRBV12-4,few,.,TRBJ1-1,CASSLGRDTEAFF,TGTGCCAGCAGTTTAGGTAGGGACACTGAAGCTTTCTTT
TRBV27,many,.,TRBJ1-5,CASSYGPVEPQHF,TGTGCCAGCAGTTACGGCCCGGTGGAGCCCCAGCATTTT
TRBV24-1,few,.,TRBJ2-3,CATSEGWSLGTDTQYF,TGTGCCACCAGTGAGGGGTGGTCGCTAGGCACAGATACGCAGTATTTT